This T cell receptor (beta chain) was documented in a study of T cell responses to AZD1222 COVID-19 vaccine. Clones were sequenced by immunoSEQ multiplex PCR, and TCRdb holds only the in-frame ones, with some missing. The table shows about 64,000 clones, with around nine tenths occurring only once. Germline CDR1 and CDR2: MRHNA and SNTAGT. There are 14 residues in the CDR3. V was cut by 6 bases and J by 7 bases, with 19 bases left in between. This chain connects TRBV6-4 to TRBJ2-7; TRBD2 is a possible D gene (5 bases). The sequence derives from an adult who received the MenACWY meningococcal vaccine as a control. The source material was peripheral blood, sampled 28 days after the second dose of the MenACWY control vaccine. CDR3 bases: TGTGCCAGCAGGGGGAGCAAGGGCTTGGGGGAGCAGTACTTC. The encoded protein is CASRGSKGLGEQYF.